These 22 T cell receptor beta chains were all obtained from the same sample, sequenced in a study of response to subunit inactivated influenza vaccine. Via MiXCR, TCRdb re-called the RT-PCR reads, giving one row per CDR3 protein. The sample consists of 650,000 to 850,000 distinct CDR3 sequences, approximately 15% of them appearing once. Sequences were derived from PBMCs from blood, sampled 14 to 15 days before vaccination. These receptors were obtained from a man over 45 who received an inactivated influenza vaccine.

The rearrangement uses TRBV12-3 or TRBV12-4 and TRBJ2-7, with D possibly TRBD2 on 8 matching bases. The CDR3 spans 13 residues. V dropped 6 bases and J dropped 11 bases, with 20 bases sitting between them. Here the CDR3 reads CASSGQVGGEKYF. The CDR3 bases are TGTGCCAGCAGCGGACAGGTCGGGGGGGAGAAGTACTTC.

The chain recombines TRBV7-2 with TRBJ2-2, with TRBD2 as a possible D gene (6 bases). Germline CDR1 SGHTA, CDR2 FQGNSA. The V end was cut by 7 bases, the J end by 0 bases, with 12 bases between. CDR3 length: 15 amino acids. CDR3 coding DNA: TGTGCCAGCACTACGGGACTCTCGAACACCGGGGAGCTGTTTTTT. Translated, it gives CASTTGLSNTGELFF. The variable domain in full, completed from reference TRBV7-2 and TRBJ2-2, reads GAGVSQSPSNKVTEKGKDVELRCDPISGHTALYWYRQSLGQGLEFLIYFQGNSAPDKSGLPSDRFSAERTGGSVSTLTIQRTQQEDSAVYLCASTTGLSNTGELFFGEGSRLTVL.

This chain connects TRBV20-1 to TRBJ2-3; maybe TRBD1 (6 bases). Germline loops: CDR1 DFQATT, CDR2 SNEGSKA (reference sequence). V gave up 1 base and J gave up 6 bases, with 11 bases separating them. The CDR3 loop spans 13 amino acids. The chain's CDR3 is CSARVPGVDTQYF. DNA for the CDR3: TGCAGTGCTAGAGTCCCAGGGGTGGATACGCAGTATTTT.

This chain links TRBV4-2 with TRBJ2-5; TRBD2 aligns across 10 bases. J gave up 4 bases and V 1 base, and 3 bases lay outside the gene matches. The CDR3 contains 15 residues. Germline V CDR1 and CDR2: LGHNA, YNFKEQ. DNA for the CDR3: TGTGCCAGCAGCCAAGGGCAGCGGGGGGGAGAGACCCAGTACTTC. Protein sequence: CASSQGQRGGETQYF.

This clonotype was detected only a few times. The chain couples TRBV7-2 to TRBJ2-1; 7 bases fit TRBD1. CDR1 and CDR2 from the germline V gene are SGHTA and FQGNSA. The V and J ends lost 2 bases and 5 bases, in that order; junction bases with no gene match: 6. The CDR3 totals 15 residues. CDR3 sequence (DNA): TGTGCCAGCAGCTTATCGGGACAGTTGAACAATGAGCAGTTCTTC. It encodes CASSLSGQLNNEQFF.

This chain links TRBV4-1 with TRBJ2-1, with TRBD2 identical over 8 bases. This CDR3 is 17 amino acids long. Germline CDR1 is MGHRA and CDR2 is YSYEKL. Unmatched junction bases numbered 8, after V lost 1 base and J lost 3 bases. The CDR3 protein is CASSQGTAGLVYNEQFF. CDR3 in DNA: TGCGCCAGCAGCCAAGGGACCGCGGGACTAGTCTACAATGAGCAGTTCTTC.

This chain joins TRBV6-1 and TRBJ2-5; D is ambiguous. The germline gives CDR1 MNHNS, CDR2 SASEGT. The CDR3 has 13 amino acids. Deletions cut 6 bases from V and 7 bases from J, with 15 bases between. CDR3 sequence reads: CASSPTGIVTQYF. CDR3 in DNA: TGTGCCAGCAGCCCCACTGGGATTGTGACCCAGTACTTC.

V is TRBV20-1 and J is TRBJ2-7; 12 positions match TRBD2. CDR3 length equals 14 residues. Per the germline V gene, CDR1 is DFQATT and CDR2 is SNEGSKA (reference sequence). After removal of 5 bases from V and 6 bases from J, the junction contained 8 bases not matched to a gene. CDR3 nucleotides: TGCAGTGCTTCAATGACTAGCGGGAGCTCCGAGCAGTACTTC. Residues: CSASMTSGSSEQYF.

This clonotype was seen a few times. V is TRBV18 and J is TRBJ1-2, with D maybe TRBD1 (5 bases). This CDR3 has 16 amino acids. V lost 0 bases, J lost 2 bases, and 13 bases lay in between. Germline V gives CDR1 KGHSH, CDR2 LQKENI. The CDR3 region has the DNA TGTGCCAGCTCACCACCGGGGCCAATTGGGAACTATGGCTACACCTTC. It codes for CASSPPGPIGNYGYTF.

Ten or more counts support this clonotype. The chain has TRBV5-1 and TRBJ2-1; tentative D call: TRBD2 (5 bases). The CDR3 extends over 15 amino acids. Trimming pared 3 bases from V and 0 bases from J, leaving 10 bases between. Germline CDR1 reads SGHRS; CDR2 reads YFSETQ. DNA for the CDR3: TGCGCCAGCAGCTCACTAGTACCCTCCTACAATGAGCAGTTCTTC. Encoded protein: CASSSLVPSYNEQFF.

There are many counts of this clonotype. DNA for the CDR3: TGCGCCAGCAGGGAAGAAACAGGAGCTTTCTTT. Translated: CASREETGAFF. This chain links TRBV5-1 with TRBJ1-1, with D maybe TRBD1 (5 bases). V was trimmed by 5 bases and J by 10 bases, leaving 12 bases between them. From germline, CDR1 is SGHRS and CDR2 YFSETQ. The CDR3 is 11 amino acids. Full variable domain (missing parts from reference TRBV5-1 and TRBJ1-1): KAGVTQTPRYLIKTRGQQVTLSCSPISGHRSVSWYQQTPGQGLQFLFEYFSETQRNKGNFPGRFSGRQFSNSRSEMNVSTLELGDSALYLCASREETGAFFGQGTRLTVV.

The CDR3 sequence is CAISEGGRLPAKNIQYF. Here the CDR3 DNA reads TGTGCCATCAGTGAGGGAGGCAGGCTCCCAGCCAAAAACATTCAGTACTTC. This chain uses TRBV10-3 with TRBJ2-4, with TRBD2 as a possible D gene (5 bases). The CDR3 length is 17 residues. Per the germline V gene, CDR1 is ENHRY and CDR2 is SYGVKD. Trimming removed 2 bases from V and 0 bases from J, with 14 bases in between.

This clonotype was observed a handful of times. V gene TRBV27 combines with J gene TRBJ2-7, with 7 bases fitting TRBD1. V dropped 4 bases and J dropped 2; count of bases not matched to a gene: 8. Germline V CDR1 and CDR2: MNHEY, SMNVEV (reference sequence). There are 15 residues in the CDR3. Here the CDR3 reads CASSSPRQGTYEQYF. As DNA, the CDR3 is TGTGCCAGCAGTTCACCCCGACAGGGCACCTACGAGCAGTACTTC.

V and J are TRBV4-3 and TRBJ1-1; weak D call: TRBD1 (5 bases). Between the trimmed V and J ends, which lost 1 base and 3 bases, there was a span of 9 bases. Germline V gene sequence: CDR1 LGHNA, CDR2 YSLEER. CDR3 size: 14 residues. CDR3 in DNA: TGCGCCAGCAGCCAAGTAAGCAGGGACACTGAAGCTTTCTTT. This codes for CASSQVSRDTEAFF.

This clonotype has only a few counts. J is TRBJ2-7 and V is TRBV13; D may be TRBD2 (5 bases). CDR1 is PRHDT, CDR2 FYEKMQ, per germline (reference sequence). This CDR3 contains 14 residues. Trimming took off 1 base at V and 4 bases at J, with 11 bases between the two ends. CDR3 in DNA: TGTGCCAGCAGCTTAGCGAGGGCCGTTTACGAGCAGTACTTC. It is translated as CASSLARAVYEQYF. The full variable domain, in which reference TRBV13 and TRBJ2-7 provide the parts outside the CDR3, is AAGVIQSPRHLIKEKRETATLKCYPIPRHDTVYWYQQGPGQDPQFLISFYEKMQSDKGSIPDRFSAQQFSDYHSELNMSSLELGDSALYFCASSLARAVYEQYFGPGTRLTVT.

Remarks on this clonotype: This could be a read error, since a much larger clone is one nucleotide away. This sequence joins TRBV6-1 and TRBJ2-3, with D hard to call. The end of the DNA fits TRBJ1-5 better, so the J call may be wrong. The CDR3 length is 14 residues. In germline, CDR1 is MNHNS, CDR2 SASEGT. The CDR3 spells CASSRSGDTDTQHF. CDR3 bases: TGTGCCAGCAGTCGTAGCGGTGACACAGATACGCAGCATTTT.

Worth noting for this clonotype: At one end, the junction sequence differs from germline, possibly due to a read error. The genes are TRBV4-2 and TRBJ1-4; TRBD1 aligns across 8 bases. CDR3 length equals 15 residues. Germline CDR1 reads LGHNA; CDR2 reads YNFKEQ. The CDR3 loop reads CASSQPGQGNEELFF. In nucleotides, the CDR3 is TGTGCCAGCAGCCAACCTGGACAGGGAAATGAAGAACTGTTTTTT.

A few counts support this clonotype. The CDR3 nucleotides read TGTGCCAGCTCACGTTCGAGGGATCTCGAGCAGTACTTC. This translates into CASSRSRDLEQYF. The genes are TRBV18 and TRBJ2-7; a possible D gene is TRBD2 (5 bases). Germline loops: CDR1 KGHSH, CDR2 LQKENI. The CDR3 sequence is 13 residues long. The V and J ends lost 4 bases and 6 bases respectively, with 13 bases between them.

This clonotype was detected a few times. This chain uses TRBV10-3 with TRBJ2-5, with 11 positions matching TRBD1. CDR3 length equals 16 residues. Germline assignment: CDR1 ENHRY and CDR2 SYGVKD. With V trimmed by 5 bases and J by 4 bases, 9 bases remained unmatched. The CDR3 region has the DNA TGTGCCATCAGTCTAGGACAGGGGGCATTGGGAGAGACCCAGTACTTC. It translates to CAISLGQGALGETQYF.

This clonotype was counted between two and nine times. The V call is TRBV25-1, the J call TRBJ1-1; 8 bases match TRBD1. This CDR3 spans 15 amino acids. From germline, CDR1 is MGHDK and CDR2 SYGVNS. The junction had 8 bases not matched to a gene; V was cut back by 7 bases and J by 1 base. The CDR3 DNA reads as TGTGCCAGCATAGCTAACAGGGGGAGGAACACTGAAGCTTTCTTT. This encodes CASIANRGRNTEAFF.

This sequence joins TRBV18 and TRBJ2-4; no clear D. With 0 bases removed from V and 0 bases from J, the gap between germline ends came to 6 bases. The CDR3 is made up of 15 amino acids. The germline gives CDR1 KGHSH, CDR2 LQKENI. The CDR3 loop is CASSPPSRAKNIQYF. CDR3 coding DNA: TGTGCCAGCTCACCACCCTCCCGAGCCAAAAACATTCAGTACTTC.

CDR3 sequence: CASSRKTTVHNEQFF. The CDR3 coding sequence is TGTGCCAGCAGCCGAAAGACGACAGTTCACAATGAGCAGTTCTTC. V and J are TRBV7-9 and TRBJ2-1; perhaps TRBD1 as D (5 bases). This CDR3 region has 15 residues. The germline CDR1 and CDR2 sequences are SEHNR and FQNEAQ (reference sequence). Trimming cost V 5 bases and J 5 bases, with 16 bases left between them.